This TCR beta chain was found in a study of cytomegalovirus exposure and HLA in healthy donors. Study-wide results and limits: Later genetic work tied a missense DCLRE1C variant to beta-chain V and J trimming. Some V segments, TRBV6-2 and TRBV6-3 among them, were indistinguishable and were therefore excluded.

The PCR used 60 Vbeta and 13 Jbeta primers. Original methodology: In a later analysis, the count reached tens of millions of unique TCR beta chains, with roughly 11 million shared. The data were produced by immunoSEQ multiplex PCR, yet TCRdb's version contains in-frame clones alone and is incomplete. For V, J and clone size, that table is used; D and trimming come from the DNA. The table records approximately 140,000 clones, 70% to 85% of them present only once. Remarks on this clone: Its antigen remains unidentified.

The CDR3 has 11 residues. Germline V lookup: CDR1 SNHLY, CDR2 FYNNEI. Trimming left V 10 bases short and J 5 bases short, with 11 bases between. The rearrangement links TRBV2 to TRBJ2-5; tentative D call: TRBD1 (7 bases). The TCR sequence derives from a boy between 5 and 17 years old in good health and CMV-seronegative. The specimen sequenced was PBMCs. The CDR3 DNA follows: TGTGCCAACGGAGGGGGCGAGACCCAGTACTTC. Translated: CANGGGETQYF.